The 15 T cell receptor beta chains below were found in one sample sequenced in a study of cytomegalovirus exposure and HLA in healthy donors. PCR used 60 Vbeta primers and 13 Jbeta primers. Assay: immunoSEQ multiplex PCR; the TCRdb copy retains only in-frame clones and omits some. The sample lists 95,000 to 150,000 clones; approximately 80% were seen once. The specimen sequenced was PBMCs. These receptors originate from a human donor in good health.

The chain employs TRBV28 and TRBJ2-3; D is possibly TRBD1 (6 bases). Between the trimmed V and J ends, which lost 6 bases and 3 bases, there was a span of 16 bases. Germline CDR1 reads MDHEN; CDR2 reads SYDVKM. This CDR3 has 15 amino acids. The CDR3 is CASSSRTVSTDTQYF. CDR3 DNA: TGTGCCAGCAGCTCCAGGACAGTTTCTACAGATACGCAGTATTTT.

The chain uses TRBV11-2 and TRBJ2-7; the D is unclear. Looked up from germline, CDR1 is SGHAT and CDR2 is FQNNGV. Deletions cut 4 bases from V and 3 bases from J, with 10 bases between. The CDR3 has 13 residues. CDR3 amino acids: CASSSSLSYEQYF. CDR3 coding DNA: TGTGCCAGCAGCTCGTCCCTCAGCTACGAGCAGTACTTC. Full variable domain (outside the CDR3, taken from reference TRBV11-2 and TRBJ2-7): EAGVAQSPRYKIIEKRQSVAFWCNPISGHATLYWYQQILGQGPKLLIQFQNNGVVDDSQLPKDRFSAERLKGVDSTLKIQPAKLEDSAVYLCASSSSLSYEQYFGPGTRLTVT.

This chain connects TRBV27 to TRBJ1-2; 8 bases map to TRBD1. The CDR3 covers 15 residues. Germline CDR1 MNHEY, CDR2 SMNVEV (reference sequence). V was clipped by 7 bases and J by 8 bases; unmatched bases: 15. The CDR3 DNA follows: TGTGCCAGCACCCCCACCCCCGCAGGGGGCGGGGGCTACACCTTC. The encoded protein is CASTPTPAGGGGYTF.

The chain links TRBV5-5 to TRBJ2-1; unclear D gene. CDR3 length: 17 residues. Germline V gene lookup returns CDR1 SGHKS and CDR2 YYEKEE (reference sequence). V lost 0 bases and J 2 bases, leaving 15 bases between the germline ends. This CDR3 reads CASSLGGSGGAYNEQFF. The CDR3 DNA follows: TGTGCCAGCAGCTTGGGTGGTTCCGGCGGAGCCTACAATGAGCAGTTCTTC.

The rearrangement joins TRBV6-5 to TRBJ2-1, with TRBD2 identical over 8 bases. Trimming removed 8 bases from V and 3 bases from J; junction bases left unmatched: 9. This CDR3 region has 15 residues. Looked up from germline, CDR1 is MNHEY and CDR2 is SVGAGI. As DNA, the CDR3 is TGTGCCAGCTGGCGGGGGGACGTCTACTACAATGAGCAGTTCTTC. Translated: CASWRGDVYYNEQFF.

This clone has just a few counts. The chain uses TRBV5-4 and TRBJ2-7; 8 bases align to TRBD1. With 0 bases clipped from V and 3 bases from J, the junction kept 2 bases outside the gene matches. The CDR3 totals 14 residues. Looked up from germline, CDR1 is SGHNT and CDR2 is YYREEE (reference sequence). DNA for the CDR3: TGTGCCAGCAGCTTGGGACAGGGGAACTACGAGCAGTACTTC. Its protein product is CASSLGQGNYEQYF. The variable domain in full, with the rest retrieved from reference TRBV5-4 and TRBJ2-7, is ETGVTQSPTHLIKTRGQQVTLRCSSQSGHNTVSWYQQALGQGPQFIFQYYREEENGRGNFPPRFSGLQFPNYSSELNVNALELDDSALYLCASSLGQGNYEQYFGPGTRLTVT.

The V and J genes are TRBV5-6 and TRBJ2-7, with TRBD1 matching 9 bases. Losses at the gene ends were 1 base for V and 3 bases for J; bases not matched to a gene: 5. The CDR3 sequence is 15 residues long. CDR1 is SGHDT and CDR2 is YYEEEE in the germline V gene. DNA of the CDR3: TGTGCCAGCAGCTTGAGGGGACAGGGATTCTACGAGCAGTACTTC. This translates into CASSLRGQGFYEQYF.

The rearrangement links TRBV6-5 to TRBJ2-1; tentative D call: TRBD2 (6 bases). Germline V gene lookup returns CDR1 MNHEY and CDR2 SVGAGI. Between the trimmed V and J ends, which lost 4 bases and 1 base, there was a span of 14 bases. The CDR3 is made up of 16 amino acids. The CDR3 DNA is TGTGCCAGCAGTTGGTCCCGGGACTCTTCCTACAATGAGCAGTTCTTC. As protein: CASSWSRDSSYNEQFF.

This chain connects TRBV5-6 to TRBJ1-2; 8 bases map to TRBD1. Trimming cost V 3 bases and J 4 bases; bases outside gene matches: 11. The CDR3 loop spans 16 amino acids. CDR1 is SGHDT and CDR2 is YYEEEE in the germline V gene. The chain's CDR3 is CASSSRQGFIGYGYTF. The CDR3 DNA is TGTGCCAGCAGCTCCAGACAGGGGTTTATTGGCTATGGCTACACCTTC.

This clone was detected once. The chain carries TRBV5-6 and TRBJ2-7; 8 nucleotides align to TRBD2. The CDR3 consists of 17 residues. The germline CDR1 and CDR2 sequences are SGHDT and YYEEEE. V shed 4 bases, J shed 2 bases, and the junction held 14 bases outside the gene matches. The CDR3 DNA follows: TGTGCCAGCAGCCCGGGAGGGAGGTACCGGACCCCCTACGAGCAGTACTTC. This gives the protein CASSPGGRYRTPYEQYF.

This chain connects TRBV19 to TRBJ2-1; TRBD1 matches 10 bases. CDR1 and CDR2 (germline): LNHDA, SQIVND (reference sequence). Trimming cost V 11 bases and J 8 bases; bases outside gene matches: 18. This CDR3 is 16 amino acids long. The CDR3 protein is CAGSHVRDRGCHEQFF. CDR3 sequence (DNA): TGTGCCGGATCCCACGTCCGGGACAGGGGCTGCCATGAGCAGTTCTTC.

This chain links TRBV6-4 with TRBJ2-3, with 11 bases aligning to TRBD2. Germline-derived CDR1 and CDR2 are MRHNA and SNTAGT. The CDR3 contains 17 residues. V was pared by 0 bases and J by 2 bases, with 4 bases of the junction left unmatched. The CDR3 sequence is CASSDSPSGRPTDTQYF. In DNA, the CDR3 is TGTGCCAGCAGTGACTCCCCTAGCGGGAGGCCCACAGATACGCAGTATTTT.

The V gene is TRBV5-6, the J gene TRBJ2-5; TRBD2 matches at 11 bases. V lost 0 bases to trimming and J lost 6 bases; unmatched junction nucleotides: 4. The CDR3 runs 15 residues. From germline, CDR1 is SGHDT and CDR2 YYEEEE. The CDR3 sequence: CASSLDTSGRKTQYF. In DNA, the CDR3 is TGTGCCAGCAGCTTGGATACTAGCGGGAGAAAGACCCAGTACTTC.

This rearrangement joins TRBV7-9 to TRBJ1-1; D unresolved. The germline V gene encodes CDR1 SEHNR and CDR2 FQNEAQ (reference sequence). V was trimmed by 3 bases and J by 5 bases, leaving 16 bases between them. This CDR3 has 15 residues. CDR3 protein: CASSLAEGASTEAFF. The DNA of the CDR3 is TGTGCCAGCAGCTTGGCTGAGGGCGCGAGTACTGAAGCTTTCTTT. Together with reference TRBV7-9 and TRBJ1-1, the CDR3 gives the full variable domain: DTGVSQNPRHKITKRGQNVTFRCDPISEHNRLYWYRQTLGQGPEFLTYFQNEAQLEKSRLLSDRFSAERPKGSFSTLEIQRTEQGDSAMYLCASSLAEGASTEAFFGQGTRLTVV.

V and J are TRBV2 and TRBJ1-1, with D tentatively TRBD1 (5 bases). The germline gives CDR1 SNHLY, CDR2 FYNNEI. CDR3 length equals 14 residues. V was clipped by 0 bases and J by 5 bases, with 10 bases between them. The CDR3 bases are TGTGCCAGCAGTGAAGCGCTTAGGGGAACTGAAGCTTTCTTT. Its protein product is CASSEALRGTEAFF. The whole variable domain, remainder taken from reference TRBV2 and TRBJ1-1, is EPEVTQTPSHQVTQMGQEVILRCVPISNHLYFYWYRQILGQKVEFLVSFYNNEISEKSEIFDDQFSVERPDGSNFTLKIRSTKLEDSAMYFCASSEALRGTEAFFGQGTRLTVV.